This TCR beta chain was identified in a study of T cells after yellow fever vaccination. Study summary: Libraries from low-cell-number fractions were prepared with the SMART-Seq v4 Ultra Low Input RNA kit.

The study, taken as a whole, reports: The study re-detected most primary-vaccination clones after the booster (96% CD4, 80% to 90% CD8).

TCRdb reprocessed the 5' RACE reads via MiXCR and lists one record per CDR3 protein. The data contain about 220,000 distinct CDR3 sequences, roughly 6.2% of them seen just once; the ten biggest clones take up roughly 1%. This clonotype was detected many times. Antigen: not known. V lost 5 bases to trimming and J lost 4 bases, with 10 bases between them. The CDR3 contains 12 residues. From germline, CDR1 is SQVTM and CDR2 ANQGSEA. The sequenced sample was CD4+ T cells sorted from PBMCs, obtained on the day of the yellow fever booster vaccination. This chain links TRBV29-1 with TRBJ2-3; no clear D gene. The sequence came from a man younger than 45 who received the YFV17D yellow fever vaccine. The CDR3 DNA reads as TGCAGCGTTCGCTGGGGTCCAGATACGCAGTATTTT. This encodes CSVRWGPDTQYF.